A single sample is the source of the 25 T cell receptor beta chains below, sequenced in a study of T cell changes during pregnancy in multiple sclerosis. Generated by immunoSEQ multiplex PCR, the TCRdb table keeps only in-frame clones and is missing some. This repertoire shows around 100,000 clones, 92% found once; its top ten account for about 1.5%. Sequencing was performed on peripheral blood, taken in the third trimester of pregnancy. Every receptor here comes from a female donor with multiple sclerosis, enrolled in a pregnancy study.

The V call is TRBV5-1, the J call TRBJ1-2, with TRBD1 matching over 7 bases. This CDR3 comprises 14 residues. CDR1 is SGHRS, CDR2 YFSETQ, per germline. The junction had 7 bases not matched to a gene; V was cut back by 4 bases and J by 4 bases. The CDR3 reads CASSLDRARYGYTF. CDR3 nucleotides: TGCGCCAGCAGCCTCGACAGGGCTCGCTATGGCTACACCTTC.

The rearrangement joins TRBV7-6 to TRBJ2-1; 11 nucleotides agree with TRBD2. The CDR3 runs to 15 residues. CDR1 is SGHVS, CDR2 FNYEAQ, per germline. Unmatched junction bases numbered 6, after V lost 1 base and J lost 10 bases. The CDR3 DNA reads as TGTGCCAGCAGCTTAGTACTAGCGGGGGTTGGGGAGCAGTTCTTC. This translates into CASSLVLAGVGEQFF.

The chain employs TRBV27 and TRBJ2-1; tentative D call: TRBD2 (6 bases). CDR3 length equals 14 residues. The germline V gene has CDR1 MNHEY and CDR2 SMNVEV (reference sequence). Trimming cost V 6 bases and J 8 bases, with 17 bases left between them. The CDR3 here is CASRSYGGPDEQFF. CDR3 nucleotides: TGTGCCAGCAGGTCCTACGGAGGGCCAGATGAGCAGTTCTTC.

This chain links TRBV9 with TRBJ2-3, with 7 positions matching TRBD2. This CDR3 comprises 14 residues. In germline, CDR1 is SGDLS, CDR2 YYNGEE. After removal of 0 bases from V and 6 bases from J, the junction contained 4 bases not matched to a gene. This CDR3 reads CASSVGGGPDTQYF. DNA for the CDR3: TGTGCCAGCAGCGTAGGGGGGGGACCGGATACGCAGTATTTT.

The sample holds a few counts of this clone. Germline and junction disagree at one end, which may indicate a read error. V usage is TRBV30 and J usage is TRBJ1-1; TRBD1 might be the D (5 bases). This CDR3 is 10 amino acids long. Looked up from germline, CDR1 is GTSNPN and CDR2 is SVGIG (reference sequence). DNA of the CDR3: TGTGCCTGGAGGGGGCGGGGACTCGTCTTT. This codes for CAWRGRGLVF.

This chain uses TRBV2 with TRBJ2-5; 15 bases map to TRBD2. V trimming: 6 bases; J trimming: 5 bases; junction bases outside the gene matches: 7. CDR1 and CDR2 (germline): SNHLY, FYNNEI. The CDR3 length is 16 residues. In DNA, the CDR3 is TGTGCCAGCAGAAGAGGACTAGCGGGAGGGCCGGAGACCCAGTACTTC. This gives the protein CASRRGLAGGPETQYF.

This clone occurred a few times. This chain connects TRBV25-1 to TRBJ1-1; maybe TRBD1 (6 bases). With 3 bases removed from V and 6 bases from J, the gap between germline ends came to 11 bases. This CDR3 comprises 13 residues. The germline V gene encodes CDR1 MGHDK and CDR2 SYGVNS. CDR3 sequence reads: CASSDFRGAEAFF. CDR3 DNA: TGTGCCAGCAGTGATTTCAGGGGCGCTGAAGCTTTCTTT.

The rearrangement joins TRBV27 to TRBJ2-7, with D maybe TRBD2 (8 bases). There are 13 residues in the CDR3. V was cut by 5 bases and J by 6 bases, with 14 bases left in between. Germline V CDR1 and CDR2: MNHEY, SMNVEV (reference sequence). CDR3 in DNA: TGTGCCAGCAGTCTGACAGGGACTAGCGAGCAGTACTTC. It is translated as CASSLTGTSEQYF.

This chain links TRBV11-2 with TRBJ2-7; possible D gene TRBD1, 6 bases. CDR1 SGHAT and CDR2 FQNNGV come from the germline V gene. CDR3 length equals 17 residues. Trimming took 0 bases from V and 0 from J, leaving 15 bases between them. CDR3 nucleotides: TGTGCCAGCAGCTTAGATGGGGTGACAGGTCTCTCCTACGAGCAGTACTTC. Translating it yields CASSLDGVTGLSYEQYF.

J is TRBJ1-5 and V is TRBV5-4; no clear D. This CDR3 contains 11 residues. The V and J ends lost 4 bases and 5 bases respectively, with 4 bases between them. Germline V gene data show CDR1 as SGHNT and CDR2 as YYREEE (reference sequence). This CDR3 is CASSPDQPQHF. Here the CDR3 DNA reads TGTGCCAGCAGCCCGGATCAGCCCCAGCATTTT.

This chain connects TRBV9 to TRBJ1-1, with 9 bases aligning to TRBD1. The CDR3 runs 15 residues. V dropped 4 bases and J dropped 1; count of bases not matched to a gene: 5. Germline V CDR1 and CDR2: SGDLS, YYNGEE. The CDR3 DNA follows: TGTGCCAGCAGCCTACTGGGACAGGGGAACACTGAAGCTTTCTTT. Protein: CASSLLGQGNTEAFF. The full variable domain, its missing parts supplied by reference TRBV9 and TRBJ1-1, is DSGVTQTPKHLITATGQRVTLRCSPRSGDLSVYWYQQSLDQGLQFLIQYYNGEERAKGNILERFSAQQFPDLHSELNLSSLELGDSALYFCASSLLGQGNTEAFFGQGTRLTVV.

This rearrangement joins TRBV28 to TRBJ2-4; 7 bases map to TRBD2. The CDR3 is 13 residues long. Unmatched junction bases numbered 3, after V lost 7 bases and J lost 3 bases. CDR1 is MDHEN and CDR2 is SYDVKM in the germline V gene. The CDR3 loop is CASTPSGKNIQYF. CDR3 nucleotide sequence: TGTGCCAGCACACCTAGCGGCAAAAACATTCAGTACTTC.

The chain carries TRBV5-6 and TRBJ1-2; TRBD1 matches 8 bases. V trimming: 0 bases; J trimming: 8 bases; junction bases outside the gene matches: 6. The CDR3 consists of 14 residues. CDR1 and CDR2 (germline): SGHDT, YYEEEE. The CDR3 sequence is CASSLGQGATGYTF. The CDR3 DNA follows: TGTGCCAGCAGCTTGGGGCAGGGGGCTACCGGCTACACCTTC. Full variable domain (remainder filled in from reference TRBV5-6 and TRBJ1-2): DAGVTQSPTHLIKTRGQQVTLRCSPKSGHDTVSWYQQALGQGPQFIFQYYEEEERQRGNFPDRFSGHQFPNYSSELNVNALLLGDSALYLCASSLGQGATGYTFGSGTRLTVV.

The V and J genes are TRBV10-3 and TRBJ1-5; D not resolved. Germline CDR1 and CDR2: ENHRY and SYGVKD. V lost 6 bases and J lost 5, with 17 bases in between. The CDR3 totals 15 residues. CDR3 nucleotides: TGTGCCATCAGAAAGACTGATACTAACCATCAGCCCCAGCATTTT. Translation gives CAIRKTDTNHQPQHF.

The chain uses TRBV2 and TRBJ1-6, with no clear D. The CDR3 is made up of 12 amino acids. Looked up from germline, CDR1 is SNHLY and CDR2 is FYNNEI. V shed 2 bases and J shed 10 bases, with 6 bases lying between them. CDR3 loop: CASSESQSPLHF. DNA for the CDR3: TGTGCCAGCAGTGAATCCCAGTCACCCCTCCACTTT.

This chain connects TRBV11-2 to TRBJ2-5, with 7 bases matching TRBD2. The CDR3 runs 16 residues. Germline V CDR1 and CDR2: SGHAT, FQNNGV. The V and J ends lost 1 base and 1 base, in that order; junction bases with no gene match: 6. This CDR3 is CASSLGASGVQETQYF. For the CDR3, the DNA is TGTGCCAGCAGCTTAGGGGCCAGCGGGGTCCAAGAGACCCAGTACTTC.

This sequence joins TRBV28 and TRBJ2-1; 7 bases are shared with TRBD1. Germline assignment: CDR1 MDHEN and CDR2 SYDVKM. J gave up 5 bases and V 6 bases, and 13 bases lay outside the gene matches. CDR3 length: 16 residues. CDR3 region: CASSTPTGQKDNEQFF. The CDR3 DNA sequence: TGTGCCAGCAGCACCCCGACGGGACAGAAAGACAATGAGCAGTTCTTC.

The genes are TRBV6-5 and TRBJ1-1, with D possibly matching TRBD1 (5 bases). CDR3 length: 14 amino acids. Trimming took off 5 bases at V and 10 bases at J, with 20 bases between the two ends. In germline, CDR1 is MNHEY, CDR2 SVGAGI. This CDR3 reads CASSQRAGGDRAFF. CDR3 bases: TGTGCCAGCAGTCAACGGGCCGGCGGGGACCGAGCTTTCTTT.

The gene calls are TRBV6-5 and TRBJ1-2, with 7 bases aligning to TRBD1. V was pared by 0 bases and J by 2 bases, with 3 bases of the junction left unmatched. The CDR3 has 15 residues. Germline-derived CDR1 and CDR2 are MNHEY and SVGAGI. The CDR3 DNA is TGTGCCAGCAGTTACTCCCGGGACAGCAACTATGGCTACACCTTC. It is translated as CASSYSRDSNYGYTF.

This clone was seen only once. The chain is built from TRBV5-4 and TRBJ1-2; 9 positions agree with TRBD1. The germline V gene encodes CDR1 SGHNT and CDR2 YYREEE (reference sequence). V shed 0 bases, J shed 7 bases, and the junction held 4 bases outside the gene matches. The CDR3 runs to 14 residues. The CDR3 loop is CASSLDRGPGGYTF. The CDR3 DNA follows: TGTGCCAGCAGCTTGGACAGGGGGCCGGGTGGCTACACCTTC.

J is TRBJ1-4 and V is TRBV30; tentatively, D is TRBD1 (5 bases). Trimming shortened V by 1 base and J by 0 bases, and 12 bases separated the two germline ends. The CDR3 runs 16 residues. CDR1 and CDR2 (germline): GTSNPN, SVGIG (reference sequence). CDR3 in amino acids: CAWSALPTATNEKLFF. For the CDR3, the DNA is TGTGCCTGGAGTGCCCTCCCGACAGCAACTAATGAAAAACTGTTTTTT.

This chain links TRBV19 with TRBJ1-3, with 7 bases that match TRBD1. J gave up 0 bases and V 5 bases, and 7 bases lay outside the gene matches. Germline CDR1 reads LNHDA; CDR2 reads SQIVND (reference sequence). The CDR3 spans 16 residues. CDR3 amino acids: CASSPRGALSGNTIYF. The CDR3 DNA reads as TGTGCCAGTAGTCCCAGGGGGGCCCTCTCTGGAAACACCATATATTTT. Full variable domain (outside the CDR3, taken from reference TRBV19 and TRBJ1-3): DGGITQSPKYLFRKEGQNVTLSCEQNLNHDAMYWYRQDPGQGLRLIYYSQIVNDFQKGDIAEGYSVSREKKESFPLTVTSAQKNPTAFYLCASSPRGALSGNTIYFGEGSWLTVV.

The CDR3 DNA reads TGTGCCAGCAGCTTGGGGGCGGGGGACAGGGGATATGGCTACACCTTC. Residues: CASSLGAGDRGYGYTF. The V call is TRBV5-4, the J call TRBJ1-2; 10 positions agree with TRBD1. The CDR3 totals 16 residues. Trimming removed 0 bases from V and 5 bases from J; junction bases left unmatched: 7. Per germline, CDR1 SGHNT and CDR2 YYREEE (reference sequence).

The chain uses TRBV10-1 and TRBJ2-1, with TRBD2 as a possible D gene (5 bases). Germline lookup yields CDR1 WNHNN and CDR2 SYGVQD (reference sequence). CDR3 length equals 14 residues. Trimming pared 3 bases from V and 9 bases from J, leaving 15 bases between. The CDR3 DNA follows: TGCGCCAGCAGTGAAGTGGGAGACAATCCTGAGCAGTTCTTC. This gives the protein CASSEVGDNPEQFF.

CDR3 DNA sequence: TGTGCCATCAGTGAGCTCGTCGGGGAGGGAGCTTTCTTT. It is translated as CAISELVGEGAFF. The chain has TRBV10-3 and TRBJ1-1; D ambiguous. This CDR3 is built from 13 residues. Per the germline V gene, CDR1 is ENHRY and CDR2 is SYGVKD. The V gene lost 2 bases and the J gene lost 10 bases, with 14 bases spanning the gap.